This T cell receptor (beta chain) was sequenced for a study of T cell repertoires in cytomegalovirus infection. Study details: It was the public TCR beta signatures that indicated both CMV infection and matching HLA type.

Notes on this clonotype: The target antigen is unknown.

The germline V gene has CDR1 SGHAT and CDR2 FQNNGV. The V end lost 5 bases, the J end lost 5 bases, and 15 bases lay between the germline ends. CDR3 length: 14 amino acids. TCRdb called the reads again in MiXCR, with one record for every CDR3 protein. The repertoire consists of 900,000 to 950,000 distinct CDR3 sequences, with around 30% occurring once and the leading ten covering 11% to 15%. This specimen consisted of cultured CD8+ T cells from PBMCs, obtained from culture after CMV antigen stimulation. J is TRBJ1-1 and V is TRBV11-2, with a tentative D call TRBD1 (6 bases). The origin of this receptor is a human donor in good health (CMV status not recorded). Some clones in this sample may be carry-over from other donors' samples. The CDR3 here is CASSAWGARTEAFF. CDR3 DNA: TGTGCCAGCAGCGCCTGGGGGGCTCGGACTGAAGCTTTCTTT.